This T cell receptor beta chain stems from a study of T-cell reconstitution after alpha-beta-depleted transplantation in children. The study's findings and limits: Expanded clones from the graft, numbering several hundred, reportedly supplied alpha-beta T cells about two months after transplant. From newly produced T cells came most of the T-cell counts and diversity one year after transplant.

Turning to this clonotype: Its cognate antigen is unknown.

The CDR3 runs to 15 residues. Trimming cost V 1 base and J 8 bases; bases outside gene matches: 5. CDR1 is LGHNA, CDR2 YNFKEQ, per germline. Researchers prepared the TCRbeta library using unique molecular identifiers, the study reports. TCRdb re-called the PCR reads with MiXCR, one entry per CDR3 protein. The sample has about a million distinct CDR3 sequences, roughly 29% seen once. The V and J genes are TRBV4-2 and TRBJ2-1; 10 positions match TRBD1. Sequenced here: PBMCs, mostly from graft donor cells, sampled 360 days after TCRalphabeta/CD19-depleted stem cell transplant. The source is a boy younger than two who had a stem cell transplant for SCID, so the T cells may come from the graft donor. The CDR3 nucleotides are TGTGCCAGCAGCCAAGGAGGACAGGGGGGCCATGAGCAGTTCTTC. This gives the protein CASSQGGQGGHEQFF.